The clone carrying this T cell receptor (beta chain) occurred once. Clones were sequenced by immunoSEQ multiplex PCR, and TCRdb holds only the in-frame ones, with some missing. This table holds about 98,000 clones, 80% to 85% found once. These data originate in a study of radiotherapy plus CTLA-4 blockade in lung cancer. CDR1 and CDR2 from the germline V gene are MNHEY and SMNVEV (reference sequence). V dropped 6 bases and J dropped 2; count of bases not matched to a gene: 7. This CDR3 has 14 amino acids. The clonotype was recovered from a human donor with non-small cell lung cancer who had a partial response to radiotherapy plus ipilimumab. V gene TRBV27 combines with J gene TRBJ2-7, with 7 bases aligning to TRBD2. The sample here was peripheral blood, taken from a patient treated with radiotherapy plus ipilimumab. This CDR3 is CASRALAATYEQYF. As DNA, the CDR3 is TGTGCCAGCAGAGCTCTAGCGGCTACCTACGAGCAGTACTTC.